The 20 T cell receptor beta chains below were found in one sample sequenced in a study of CD8 T cells in ankylosing spondylitis. Each CDR3 protein is one row after TCRdb ran MiXCR on the 5' RACE reads. The table has about 500,000 distinct CDR3 sequences, roughly an eighth seen once. General study points: Within ankylosing spondylitis blood, a TCR beta motif made up of seven to nine highly homologous variants appeared to be characteristic.

Their target antigens are unknown. The sequenced material came from blood, either unsorted or a sorted T cell fraction (not recorded which). These TCRs come from a male donor with ankylosing spondylitis.

The chain carries TRBV20-1 and TRBJ1-4; 11 nucleotides align to TRBD1. This CDR3 has 15 residues. V shed 6 bases, J shed 8 bases, and the junction held 11 bases outside the gene matches. In germline, CDR1 is DFQATT, CDR2 SNEGSKA (reference sequence). CDR3 coding DNA: TGCAGTGCCGGGACAGGGGGAATCGGAGGGGAAAAACTGTTTTTT. Protein sequence: CSAGTGGIGGEKLFF.

This chain links TRBV5-6 with TRBJ2-1; the match to TRBD2 covers 8 bases. Germline V gene sequence: CDR1 SGHDT, CDR2 YYEEEE. The ends lost 3 bases at V and 1 base at J; junction bases unmatched: 3. The CDR3 is 15 residues long. The CDR3 is CASSWIAGSYNEQFF. CDR3 DNA: TGTGCCAGCAGCTGGATAGCGGGATCCTACAATGAGCAGTTCTTC.

In this sample, this clonotype turned up a few times. The V call is TRBV5-1, the J call TRBJ2-1; a possible D gene is TRBD2 (7 bases). This CDR3 comprises 13 residues. V gave up 5 bases and J gave up 6 bases, with 12 bases separating them. Germline V gene lookup returns CDR1 SGHRS and CDR2 YFSETQ. Written as DNA, the CDR3 is TGCGCCAGCAGGGATAGGGGGGGCAATGAGCAGTTCTTC. It encodes CASRDRGGNEQFF.

The V gene is TRBV15, the J gene TRBJ1-6; tentatively, D is TRBD1 (6 bases). Germline V gene lookup returns CDR1 LNHNV and CDR2 YYDKDF (reference sequence). V lost 0 bases, J lost 6 bases, and 12 bases lay in between. This CDR3 region has 16 residues. The CDR3 is CATSRDRGARNSPLHF. The CDR3 DNA follows: TGTGCCACCAGCAGAGATCGGGGGGCGCGTAATTCACCCCTCCACTTT.

V and J are TRBV12-3 or TRBV12-4 and TRBJ1-4; D perhaps matches TRBD1 (5 bases). V lost 9 bases to trimming and J lost 6 bases, with 20 bases between them. The CDR3 has 15 residues. The CDR3 loop is CASSPRGRVYEKLFF. The CDR3 DNA reads TGTGCCAGTTCCCCGAGGGGCAGGGTTTATGAAAAACTGTTTTTT.

This clonotype was recorded a few times. The chain has TRBV10-3 and TRBJ1-5, with 8 bases that match TRBD1. Germline V gene sequence: CDR1 ENHRY, CDR2 SYGVKD. The CDR3 extends over 13 amino acids. V lost 10 bases to trimming and J lost 5 bases; unmatched junction nucleotides: 7. Here the CDR3 reads CATEDREDQPQHF. DNA for the CDR3: TGTGCCACCGAGGACAGGGAAGATCAGCCCCAGCATTTT.

This clonotype was observed at least ten times. The chain joins TRBV27 to TRBJ1-4; tentative D call: TRBD1 (6 bases). The germline V and J ends were trimmed by 3 bases and 7 bases, with 12 bases remaining between them. Germline CDR1 reads MNHEY; CDR2 reads SMNVEV (reference sequence). The CDR3 totals 14 residues. Here the CDR3 DNA reads TGTGCCAGCAGTTTCGACAGAGGGGGTGAAAAACTGTTTTTT. Translated: CASSFDRGGEKLFF.

This clonotype was observed many times. CDR3 amino acids: CASSLDANYGYTF. In DNA, the CDR3 is TGTGCCAGCAGCTTAGACGCTAACTATGGCTACACCTTC. The V call is TRBV7-9, the J call TRBJ1-2; no reliable D call. The CDR3 sequence is 13 residues long. Germline V gene lookup returns CDR1 SEHNR and CDR2 FQNEAQ (reference sequence). V lost 1 base, J lost 0 bases, and 3 bases lay in between. Based on the CDR3 plus reference TRBV7-9 and TRBJ1-2, the full variable domain is DTGVSQNPRHKITKRGQNVTFRCDPISEHNRLYWYRQTLGQGPEFLTYFQNEAQLEKSRLLSDRFSAERPKGSFSTLEIQRTEQGDSAMYLCASSLDANYGYTFGSGTRLTVV.

This chain connects TRBV9 to TRBJ1-6; perhaps TRBD1 as D (5 bases). CDR1 and CDR2 (germline): SGDLS, YYNGEE. The V end was cut by 0 bases, the J end by 5 bases, with 12 bases between. The CDR3 is made up of 16 amino acids. The CDR3 region is CASSVDGAANNSPLHF. Written as DNA, the CDR3 is TGTGCCAGCAGCGTAGATGGGGCAGCCAATAATTCACCCCTCCACTTT.

This clonotype was counted ten times or more. The rearrangement uses TRBV28 and TRBJ2-1, with 11 bases fitting TRBD2. The V and J ends lost 2 bases and 7 bases, in that order; junction bases with no gene match: 4. Germline values: CDR1 MDHEN, CDR2 SYDVKM. The CDR3 covers 15 residues. DNA for the CDR3: TGTGCCAGCAGTTTACAGCGGACTAGCGGGAATGAGCAGTTCTTC. As protein: CASSLQRTSGNEQFF.

The chain uses TRBV11-3 and TRBJ1-1, with TRBD1 as a possible D gene (5 bases). The CDR3 sequence is 14 residues long. Germline CDR1 is SGHNT and CDR2 is YENEEA. The ends were cut back, 5 bases at V and 2 bases at J, with 12 bases in the middle. CDR3 protein: CASSHGTHNTEAFF. The CDR3 DNA reads TGTGCCAGCAGCCACGGGACTCATAACACTGAAGCTTTCTTT.

The V and J genes are TRBV3-1 and TRBJ1-1; TRBD1 might be the D (6 bases). V was cut by 4 bases and J by 2 bases, with 11 bases left in between. Germline V CDR1 and CDR2: LGHDT, YNNKEL (reference sequence). CDR3 length: 14 amino acids. In DNA, the CDR3 is TGTGCCAGCAGCCGGTGGACAGATAACACTGAAGCTTTCTTT. This translates into CASSRWTDNTEAFF.

The rearrangement joins TRBV2 to TRBJ2-3, with 9 positions matching TRBD1. The CDR3 sequence is 15 residues long. Trimming took 6 bases from V and 3 from J; bases not matched to a gene: 7. Germline V lookup: CDR1 SNHLY, CDR2 FYNNEI. CDR3 region: CASRLDRGGTDTQYF. The CDR3 nucleotides are TGTGCCAGCAGACTGGACAGGGGTGGTACAGATACGCAGTATTTT.

This clonotype was counted between two and nine times. The gene calls are TRBV30 and TRBJ2-1; a weak D match, TRBD2 (7 bases). Trimming took off 8 bases at V and 6 bases at J, with 17 bases between the two ends. The CDR3 has 13 amino acids. Germline loops: CDR1 GTSNPN, CDR2 SVGIG (reference sequence). CDR3 in DNA: TGTGCCCAAGGGGGGGTGACCGGCAATGAGCAGTTCTTC. Encoded protein: CAQGGVTGNEQFF. Drawing the rest from reference TRBV30 and TRBJ2-1, the complete variable domain is SQTIHQWPATLVQPVGSPLSLECTVEGTSNPNLYWYRQAAGRGLQLLFYSVGIGQISSEVPQNLSASRPQDRQFILSSKKLLLSDSGFYLCAQGGVTGNEQFFGPGTRLTVL.

The gene calls are TRBV30 and TRBJ1-1; possible D gene TRBD1, 6 bases. Germline values: CDR1 GTSNPN, CDR2 SVGIG (reference sequence). V lost 5 bases and J lost 6, with 16 bases in between. The CDR3 sequence is 13 residues long. CDR3 in DNA: TGTGCCTGGGGGAGAGGGGGTGGCCCTGAAGCTTTCTTT. Encoded protein: CAWGRGGGPEAFF.

This clonotype was counted between two and nine times. The chain couples TRBV11-2 to TRBJ2-7; no definite D call. The CDR3 totals 15 residues. With 1 base removed from V and 0 bases from J, the gap between germline ends came to 10 bases. Per the germline V gene, CDR1 is SGHAT and CDR2 is FQNNGV. The CDR3 sequence: CASSLGRVPSYEQYF. CDR3 DNA: TGTGCCAGCAGCTTAGGAAGGGTTCCCTCCTACGAGCAGTACTTC.

This clonotype came up many times. The chain carries TRBV20-1 and TRBJ2-1; D might be TRBD2 (6 bases). Looked up from germline, CDR1 is DFQATT and CDR2 is SNEGSKA (reference sequence). The CDR3 covers 16 residues. With 2 bases removed from V and 0 bases from J, the gap between germline ends came to 14 bases. Written as DNA, the CDR3 is TGCAGTGCTAGATTCGCTAGCGTTCGCTCCTACAATGAGCAGTTCTTC. Translated: CSARFASVRSYNEQFF.

The chain couples TRBV20-1 to TRBJ2-7; a weak D match, TRBD2 (6 bases). Germline-derived CDR1 and CDR2 are DFQATT and SNEGSKA (reference sequence). The V end was cut by 3 bases, the J end by 0 bases, with 15 bases between. The CDR3 is 15 residues long. The CDR3 here is CSASLSLALSYEQYF. CDR3 nucleotide sequence: TGCAGTGCTAGCCTTTCCCTAGCGCTCTCCTACGAGCAGTACTTC.

In this sample, this clonotype turned up a few times. The chain combines TRBV24-1 with TRBJ2-1, with D perhaps TRBD1 (5 bases). V was trimmed by 5 bases and J by 10 bases, leaving 20 bases between them. CDR3 size: 15 residues. Germline loops: CDR1 KGHDR, CDR2 SFDVKD. The CDR3 DNA reads as TGTGCCACCAGTGGTACCCTAGGGGCGGCGACCGAGCAGTTCTTC. This codes for CATSGTLGAATEQFF.

The J gene is TRBJ2-1, the V gene TRBV12-3 or TRBV12-4, with 10 bases lining up with TRBD1. V gave up 6 bases and J gave up 6 bases; unmatched junction bases: 5. The CDR3 is 14 residues long. CDR3 region: CASREGQGRNEQFF. The DNA of the CDR3 is TGTGCCAGCAGGGAGGGACAGGGGCGCAATGAGCAGTTCTTC.